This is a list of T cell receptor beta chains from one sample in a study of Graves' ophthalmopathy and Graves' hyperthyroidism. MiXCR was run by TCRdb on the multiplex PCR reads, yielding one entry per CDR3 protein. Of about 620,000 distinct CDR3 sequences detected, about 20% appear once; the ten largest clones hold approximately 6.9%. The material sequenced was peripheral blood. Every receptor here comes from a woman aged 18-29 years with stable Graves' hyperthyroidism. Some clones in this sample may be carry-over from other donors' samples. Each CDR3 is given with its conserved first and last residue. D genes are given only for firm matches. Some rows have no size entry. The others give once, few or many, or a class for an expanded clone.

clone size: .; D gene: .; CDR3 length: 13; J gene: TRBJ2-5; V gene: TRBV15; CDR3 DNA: TGTGCCACCAGCAGAGAAGCTCTGGAGACCCAGTACTTC; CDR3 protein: CATSREALETQYF
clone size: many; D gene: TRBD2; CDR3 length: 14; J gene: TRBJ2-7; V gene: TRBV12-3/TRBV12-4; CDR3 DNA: TGTGCCAGCACCATGGCGGGAGACCCTGGGGAGCAGTACTTC; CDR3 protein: CASTMAGDPGEQYF
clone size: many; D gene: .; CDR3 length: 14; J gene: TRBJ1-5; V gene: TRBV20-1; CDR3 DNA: TGCAGTGCTAGGCGCTCACAGGGAGGATCGCCCCAGCATTTT; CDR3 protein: CSARRSQGGSPQHF
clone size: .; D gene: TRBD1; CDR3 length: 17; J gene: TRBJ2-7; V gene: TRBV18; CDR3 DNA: TGTGCCAGCTCACCCGGGACAGGGAAACCGGGCTCCTACGAGCAGTACTTC; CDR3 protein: CASSPGTGKPGSYEQYF
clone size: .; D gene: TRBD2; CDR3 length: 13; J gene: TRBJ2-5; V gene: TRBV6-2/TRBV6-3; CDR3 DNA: TGTGCCAGCAGTCCCCCGGCGGGGGGGTACCAGTACTTC; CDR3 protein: CASSPPAGGYQYF
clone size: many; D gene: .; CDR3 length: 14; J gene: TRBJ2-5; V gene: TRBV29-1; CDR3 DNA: TGCAGCGTCGTCGGGACTCACCTGGGGGAGACCCAGTACTTC; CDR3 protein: CSVVGTHLGETQYF
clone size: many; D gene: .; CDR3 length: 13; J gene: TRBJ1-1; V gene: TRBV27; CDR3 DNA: TGTGCCAGCAGTTTCAAGCACAACACTGAAGCTTTCTTT; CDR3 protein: CASSFKHNTEAFF
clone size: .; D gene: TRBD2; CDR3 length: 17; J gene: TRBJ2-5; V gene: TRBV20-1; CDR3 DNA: TGCAGTGCTAGAGGTGGTAGGGGCGGGGGGCCTAAAGAGACCCAGTACTTC; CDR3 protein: CSARGGRGGGPKETQYF
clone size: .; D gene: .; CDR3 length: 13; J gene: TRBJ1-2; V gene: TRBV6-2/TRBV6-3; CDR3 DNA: TGTGCCAGCAGGCTCCAGGGAAGTTATGGCTACACCTTC; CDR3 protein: CASRLQGSYGYTF
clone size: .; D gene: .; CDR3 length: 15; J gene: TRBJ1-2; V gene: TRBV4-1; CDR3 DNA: TGCGCCAGCAGCCAAGTTCGTCAGGCCCTATATGGCTACACCTTC; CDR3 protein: CASSQVRQALYGYTF
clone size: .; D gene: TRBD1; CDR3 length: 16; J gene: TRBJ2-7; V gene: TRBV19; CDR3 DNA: TGTGCCAGTAGTATAGTCGCCGGACAGGGGTCCTACGAGCAGTACTTC; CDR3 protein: CASSIVAGQGSYEQYF
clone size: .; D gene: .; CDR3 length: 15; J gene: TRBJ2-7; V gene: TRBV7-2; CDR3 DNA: TGTGCCAGCAGCTTAGGTCGGGGTCTCTCCTACGAGCAGTACTTC; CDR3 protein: CASSLGRGLSYEQYF
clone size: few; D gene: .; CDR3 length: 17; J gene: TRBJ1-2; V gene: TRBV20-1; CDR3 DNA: TGCAGTGCTAGGGTCATGCCGACCACAGAAGCTAACTATGGCTACACCTTC; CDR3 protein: CSARVMPTTEANYGYTF
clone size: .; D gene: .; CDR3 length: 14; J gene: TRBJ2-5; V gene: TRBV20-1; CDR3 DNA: TGCAGTGCGACCCGAAGAGGACAAGAAGAGACCCAGTACTTC; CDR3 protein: CSATRRGQEETQYF
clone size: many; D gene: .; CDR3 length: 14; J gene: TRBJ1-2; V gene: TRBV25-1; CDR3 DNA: TGTGCCAGCAGTCCGTGGACAGATAACTATGGCTACACCTTC; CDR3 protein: CASSPWTDNYGYTF
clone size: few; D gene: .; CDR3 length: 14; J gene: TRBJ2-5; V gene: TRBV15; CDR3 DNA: TGTGCCACCAGGAAGGGAGGCTCACAAGAGACCCAGTACTTC; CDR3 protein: CATRKGGSQETQYF
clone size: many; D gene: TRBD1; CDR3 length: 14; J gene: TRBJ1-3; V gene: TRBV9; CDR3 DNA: TGTGCCAGTGACGGGACAGCCTCTGGAAACACCATATATTTT; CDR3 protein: CASDGTASGNTIYF
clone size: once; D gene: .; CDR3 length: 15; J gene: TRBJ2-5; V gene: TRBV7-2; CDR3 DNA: TGTGCCAGCAGCTTATTTCTAAGGTGCCAAGAGACCCAGTACTTC; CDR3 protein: CASSLFLRCQETQYF
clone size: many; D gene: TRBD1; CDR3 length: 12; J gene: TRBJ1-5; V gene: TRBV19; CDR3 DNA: TGTGCCAGTAGCAGGGGGCGAAGGCCCCAGCATTTT; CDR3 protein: CASSRGRRPQHF
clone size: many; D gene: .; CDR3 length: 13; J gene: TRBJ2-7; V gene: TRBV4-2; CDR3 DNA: TGTGCCAGCAGCCCAACTGACAGCTACGAGCAGTACTTC; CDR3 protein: CASSPTDSYEQYF
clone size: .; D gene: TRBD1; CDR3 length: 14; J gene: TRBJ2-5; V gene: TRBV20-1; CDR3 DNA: TGCAGTGTCGCATCGACAGGGAAGAAAGAGACCCAGTACTTC; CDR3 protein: CSVASTGKKETQYF